One sample yielded the 21 T cell receptor beta chains listed below, sequenced in a study of response to subunit inactivated influenza vaccine. TCRdb passed the RT-PCR reads through MiXCR, listing each CDR3 protein once. In the table there are fewer than 800,000 distinct CDR3 sequences, 15% to 19% of which are singletons. Sequencing used PBMCs from blood, obtained about 13 days after vaccination. These TCRs come from a man aged 50-60 years who received an inactivated influenza vaccine.

The rearrangement joins TRBV9 to TRBJ2-1; either TRBD1 or TRBD2 may fit D (5 bases each). This CDR3 comprises 13 residues. Germline values: CDR1 SGDLS, CDR2 YYNGEE. V lost 3 bases and J lost 8, with 12 bases in between. The CDR3 region is CASSAGAGDEQFF. CDR3 DNA: TGTGCCAGCAGCGCCGGGGCCGGGGATGAGCAGTTCTTC.

The table lists this clonotype with a few counts. In DNA form, the CDR3 reads TGTGCCAGCTCACGCCGGACTAGCGGATACACAGATACGCAGTATTTT. Its translation is CASSRRTSGYTDTQYF. The chain couples TRBV18 to TRBJ2-3, with 10 bases lining up with TRBD2. Trimming cost V 4 bases and J 2 bases; bases outside gene matches: 6. This CDR3 has 16 residues. In germline, CDR1 is KGHSH, CDR2 LQKENI.

Only a few counts were recorded for this clonotype. The chain employs TRBV18 and TRBJ2-7, with 7 positions matching TRBD2. V trimming: 3 bases; J trimming: 7 bases; junction bases outside the gene matches: 12. Germline CDR1 and CDR2: KGHSH and LQKENI. This CDR3 comprises 15 residues. The CDR3: CASSPSGGPTGEQYF. Written as DNA, the CDR3 is TGTGCCAGCTCACCCTCGGGGGGTCCCACCGGAGAGCAGTACTTC.

The chain employs TRBV24-1 and TRBJ2-5; D not resolved. The CDR3 loop spans 16 amino acids. Trimming left V 4 bases short and J 5 bases short, with 19 bases between. CDR1 is KGHDR and CDR2 is SFDVKD in the germline V gene. The CDR3 region is CATSDPLKGPGETQYF. CDR3 sequence (DNA): TGTGCCACCAGTGACCCGCTTAAGGGCCCTGGGGAGACCCAGTACTTC.

Only a few counts were recorded for this clonotype. V gene TRBV7-9 combines with J gene TRBJ2-7, with unresolved D. V lost 7 bases and J 4 bases, leaving 8 bases between the germline ends. Germline CDR1 SEHNR, CDR2 FQNEAQ (reference sequence). This CDR3 has 11 residues. In nucleotides, the CDR3 is TGTGCCAGCACCCAGGAGTACGAGCAGTACTTC. It yields the protein CASTQEYEQYF.

This clonotype was detected only a few times. CDR3 sequence (DNA): TGTGCCAGCAGCGTCCTCGGGGGCTCCTACAATGAGCAGTTCTTC. It specifies CASSVLGGSYNEQFF. The V call is TRBV9, the J call TRBJ2-1, with D tentatively TRBD2 (6 bases). Trimming removed 2 bases from V and 0 bases from J, with 9 bases in between. Germline-derived CDR1 and CDR2 are SGDLS and YYNGEE. The CDR3 is 15 residues long.

This clonotype has ten or more counts. The DNA for the CDR3 is TGTGCCAGCAGCCCACCTGGTGGGAGAAGGTACGAGCAGTACTTC. It yields the protein CASSPPGGRRYEQYF. This rearrangement joins TRBV27 to TRBJ2-7; D perhaps matches TRBD2 (5 bases). This CDR3 is built from 15 residues. Germline V gene data show CDR1 as MNHEY and CDR2 as SMNVEV (reference sequence). Trimming removed 6 bases from V and 4 bases from J, with 19 bases in between.

This clonotype was detected only a few times. This chain joins TRBV7-2 and TRBJ2-7, with D perhaps TRBD1 (6 bases). The CDR3 totals 17 residues. Germline CDR1 reads SGHTA; CDR2 reads FQGNSA. V lost 1 base and J 0 bases, leaving 16 bases between the germline ends. Here the CDR3 DNA reads TGTGCCAGCAGCTTAGGGGCGACAGGACGCGTCTCCTACGAGCAGTACTTC. Translated: CASSLGATGRVSYEQYF.

The CDR3 is CASSPNHSGGSYEQYF. The CDR3 DNA follows: TGTGCCAGCAGCCCAAATCATAGCGGGGGGAGCTACGAGCAGTACTTC. The chain employs TRBV3-1 and TRBJ2-7, with TRBD2 identical over 10 bases. The V gene end was trimmed by 4 bases and the J gene end by 3 bases; junction bases not matched to a gene: 9. The CDR3 has 16 amino acids. Looked up from germline, CDR1 is LGHDT and CDR2 is YNNKEL (reference sequence).

This rearrangement joins TRBV2 to TRBJ1-3; D uncertain. Germline V gives CDR1 SNHLY, CDR2 FYNNEI. The CDR3 is 14 residues long. Trimming shortened V by 4 bases and J by 11 bases, and 18 bases separated the two germline ends. CDR3 in DNA: TGTGCCAGCAGTGTCCTCACTCCCTGGGCCGCCATATATTTT. Protein: CASSVLTPWAAIYF.

The rearrangement links TRBV6-1 to TRBJ2-3, with 7 bases that match TRBD2. Trimming removed 6 bases from V and 5 bases from J; junction bases left unmatched: 8. The length of the CDR3 is 14 residues. From germline, CDR1 is MNHNS and CDR2 SASEGT. The CDR3 DNA reads TGTGCCAGCAGACGAGGACTAGTTGGAGATACGCAGTATTTT. This codes for CASRRGLVGDTQYF.

This clonotype has more than one count but fewer than ten. V gene TRBV7-2 combines with J gene TRBJ2-5; TRBD1 or TRBD2 may be the D gene (6 bases each). The germline CDR1 and CDR2 sequences are SGHTA and FQGNSA. The CDR3 extends over 14 amino acids. Trimming left V 7 bases short and J 2 bases short, with 14 bases between. In DNA form, the CDR3 reads TGTGCCAGCACCACCCGGGGGACACAAGAGACCCAGTACTTC. It translates to CASTTRGTQETQYF.

This clonotype has a handful of counts. The CDR3, as DNA: TGTGCCAGCAGCCAAGAGGTCTTTTACAATGAGCAGTTCTTC. This gives the protein CASSQEVFYNEQFF. The chain has TRBV3-1 and TRBJ2-1; D is uncertain. The CDR3 runs 14 residues. V lost 0 bases and J 4 bases, leaving 7 bases between the germline ends. Germline lookup yields CDR1 LGHDT and CDR2 YNNKEL (reference sequence).

The CDR3 nucleotides are TGCGCCAGCAGCCCTCTAAATGGGGGGGAGCTGTTTTTT. This codes for CASSPLNGGELFF. The chain combines TRBV4-3 with TRBJ2-2, with no clear D. This CDR3 has 13 amino acids. V lost 4 bases, J lost 8 bases, and 11 bases lay in between. Per germline, CDR1 LGHNA and CDR2 YSLEER.

This chain joins TRBV6-2 or TRBV6-3 and TRBJ2-1, with a possible D match to TRBD2 (5 bases). Trimming left V 2 bases short and J 4 bases short, with 12 bases between. Germline CDR1 reads MNHEY; CDR2 reads SVGEGT. The CDR3 runs 15 residues. CDR3 amino acids: CASSYTEGAYNEQFF. DNA for the CDR3: TGTGCCAGCAGTTACACCGAGGGAGCGTACAATGAGCAGTTCTTC.

This clonotype was observed a few times. The chain is built from TRBV20-1 and TRBJ1-1; D remains unclear. This CDR3 comprises 12 residues. Germline V gives CDR1 DFQATT, CDR2 SNEGSKA (reference sequence). The ends were cut back, 1 base at V and 6 bases at J, with 9 bases in the middle. CDR3 protein: CSARVWRSEAFF. The CDR3 nucleotides read TGCAGTGCTAGAGTGTGGAGATCTGAAGCTTTCTTT.

This clonotype was found a few times. The chain uses TRBV5-8 and TRBJ2-1, with 8 bases that match TRBD1. Germline V gives CDR1 SGHTS, CDR2 YDEGEE. The CDR3 consists of 15 residues. V was clipped by 6 bases and J by 8 bases; unmatched bases: 13. CDR3 protein: CASTIPHQGADEQFF. Here the CDR3 DNA reads TGTGCCAGCACCATCCCTCACCAGGGGGCCGATGAGCAGTTCTTC.

This clonotype occurred many times. The chain couples TRBV20-1 to TRBJ2-3, with D maybe TRBD2 (7 bases). Trimming stripped 0 bases from V and 4 bases from J, with 14 bases between. The CDR3 is 15 amino acids. Germline V lookup: CDR1 DFQATT, CDR2 SNEGSKA (reference sequence). CDR3 in DNA: TGCAGTGCTAGAGATTGGGGGGGCCGAGCAGATACGCAGTATTTT. This encodes CSARDWGGRADTQYF.

V usage is TRBV29-1 and J usage is TRBJ2-1; 12 bases align to TRBD1. V was pared by 6 bases and J by 6 bases, with 9 bases of the junction left unmatched. CDR1 SQVTM and CDR2 ANQGSEA come from the germline V gene. The CDR3 has 15 residues. CDR3 coding DNA: TGCAGCGTGGCAGGGGGGACAGGGGGCCGCAATGAGCAGTTCTTC. It is translated as CSVAGGTGGRNEQFF.

This clonotype was detected only a few times. The chain couples TRBV29-1 to TRBJ2-1, with D perhaps TRBD2 (5 bases). Germline assignment: CDR1 SQVTM and CDR2 ANQGSEA. V gave up 4 bases and J gave up 4 bases, with 14 bases separating them. The CDR3 length is 14 residues. The CDR3 spells CSVGTLTPYNEQFF. The CDR3 bases are TGCAGCGTTGGGACTCTCACTCCGTACAATGAGCAGTTCTTC.

This clonotype was picked up a small number of times. The chain recombines TRBV24-1 with TRBJ2-3; D unclear. Deletions cut 6 bases from V and 0 bases from J, with 9 bases between. This CDR3 is built from 14 residues. CDR1 is KGHDR, CDR2 SFDVKD, per germline. As DNA, the CDR3 is TGTGCCACCAGTAGGTCCGCTAGCACAGATACGCAGTATTTT. Translated, it gives CATSRSASTDTQYF.